Listed below are T cell receptor beta chains from one sample, sequenced in a study of patients and donors after allogeneic stem cell transplantation. TCRdb reprocessed the RT-PCR reads with MiXCR, giving one entry per CDR3 protein. Here the sample spans 400,000 to 500,000 distinct CDR3 sequences, approximately 16% being singletons. Sequenced material: blood, either unsorted or a sorted T cell fraction (not recorded which). Receptors originate from a human donor who was either an allogeneic HSCT recipient or a stem cell or donor lymphocyte infusion donor (not recorded which). It is not recorded whose cells these are; they may come from a transplant donor. CDR3s include the opening cysteine and the closing phenylalanine or tryptophan. Part of the rows lack a size; the others show once, few, many or a class for expanded clones.

-	TRBJ2-3	TRBV20-1	CTLGMGAGTDTQYF
-	TRBJ2-7	TRBV20-1	CSARVAHEQYF
-	TRBJ2-7	TRBV12-3/TRBV12-4	CASSVTGTVDTYEQYF
few	TRBJ2-5	TRBV7-9	CASSLRAGEETQYF
-	TRBJ2-3	TRBV4-3	CASSPRNGGGMTTDTQYF
many	TRBJ1-1	TRBV4-3	CASSQEVDEMNTEAFF
-	TRBJ1-2	TRBV5-6	CASSFLGRGSNYGYTF
-	TRBJ2-2	TRBV27	CASRPTVYTGELFF
-	TRBJ2-1	TRBV9	CASSARTRGYNEQFF
few	TRBJ2-5	TRBV3-1	CASSPRAGETQYF
few	TRBJ1-1	TRBV6-5	CASSFSAGSPAAFF
few	TRBJ2-7	TRBV7-9	CASSIPDRGRLDEQYF
many	TRBJ2-5	TRBV20-1	CSATPVETQYF
few	TRBJ2-5	TRBV5-8	CASSLGDALGTQYF
once	TRBJ2-4	TRBV7-9	CASSLGQGNIQYF
-	TRBJ2-7	TRBV20-1	CSARGLYEQYF
-	TRBJ2-3	TRBV12-5	CASGLARPDTQYF
-	TRBJ2-3	TRBV28	CASTPEALGEDTQYF
-	TRBJ1-5	TRBV6-1	CASTEGRPQHF
-	TRBJ2-5	TRBV27	CASSRTGGLSLQETQYF
-	TRBJ2-3	TRBV12-3/TRBV12-4	CASYRGPGFYTDTQYF
few	TRBJ1-2	TRBV15	CATSRAGGPYGYTF
-	TRBJ1-6	TRBV3-1	CASSQSTNSPLHF
few	TRBJ2-7	TRBV20-1	CSAETGVPAVYEQYF
-	TRBJ1-1	TRBV6-5	CASSYLPTDMNTEAFF
few	TRBJ2-1	TRBV4-3	CASSQETSGYNEQFF
-	TRBJ2-3	TRBV6-1	CASREAGDADTQYF
-	TRBJ1-1	TRBV4-3	CASSQGLGGKLGNTEAFF
-	TRBJ2-3	TRBV10-3	CAISARGGTDTQYF
many	TRBJ1-1	TRBV5-1	CASSLDRLTEAFF
-	TRBJ1-1	TRBV7-9	CASSFPGASTEAFF
-	TRBJ2-1	TRBV6-1	CASRAGTSGINEQFF